Included here is one T cell receptor beta chain sequence, with context. TCRdb re-called the RT-PCR reads through MiXCR, storing one row per CDR3 protein. The table has fewer than 75,000 distinct CDR3 sequences, about an eighth seen once. This entry comes from a study of patients and donors after allogeneic stem cell transplantation. J was trimmed by 1 base and V by 7 bases; bases with no gene match: 7. The germline gives CDR1 MNHEY, CDR2 SMNVEV (reference sequence). The CDR3 totals 16 residues. The sample consisted of blood, either unsorted or a sorted T cell fraction (not recorded which). The J gene is TRBJ2-1, the V gene TRBV27; TRBD2 agrees at 10 bases. The TCR comes from a human donor who was either an allogeneic HSCT recipient or a stem cell or donor lymphocyte infusion donor (not recorded which). It is not recorded whose cells these are; they may come from a transplant donor. CDR3 amino acids: CASTRAGGRSYNEQFF. The CDR3 DNA reads as TGTGCCAGCACCCGAGCGGGAGGGCGGTCCTACAATGAGCAGTTCTTC.